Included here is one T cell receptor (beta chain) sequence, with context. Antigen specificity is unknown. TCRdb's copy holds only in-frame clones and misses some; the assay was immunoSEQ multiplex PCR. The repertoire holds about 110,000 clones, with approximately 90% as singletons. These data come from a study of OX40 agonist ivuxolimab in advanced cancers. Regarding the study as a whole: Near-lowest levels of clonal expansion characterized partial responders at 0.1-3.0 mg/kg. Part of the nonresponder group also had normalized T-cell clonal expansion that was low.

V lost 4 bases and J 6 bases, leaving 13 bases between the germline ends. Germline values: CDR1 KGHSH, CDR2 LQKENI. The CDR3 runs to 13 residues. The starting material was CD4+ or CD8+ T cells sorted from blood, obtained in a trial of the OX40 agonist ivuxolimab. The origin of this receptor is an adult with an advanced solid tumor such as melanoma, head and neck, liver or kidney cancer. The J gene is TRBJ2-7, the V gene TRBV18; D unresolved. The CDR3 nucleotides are TGTGCCAGCTCACTCCCAATACAAGGCGAGCAGTACTTC. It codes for CASSLPIQGEQYF.